The text below deals with one T cell receptor (beta chain). As yet, its antigen is unknown. Sequencing was performed with immunoSEQ multiplex PCR; in TCRdb, only in-frame clones are kept and a portion is missing. The data contain approximately 1.9 million clones, 90% to 95% of them singletons. The germline gives CDR1 SGHTA, CDR2 FQGNSA. Trimming cost V 5 bases and J 7 bases; bases outside gene matches: 12. The CDR3 extends over 15 amino acids. The source of the sample is a study of shared clonotypes between healthy human individuals. About the research overall: Per donor, three plates held CD4 naive cells, three held CD4 memory, two held CD8 naive and one held CD8 memory.

The naive CD8 population came from CD45RO-negative cells selected for CCR7, without terminally differentiated effector memory CD45RA+ cells. Whole-study results and caveats: Some clonotypes were shared by all four sorted-subset donors, while others were not shared. The non-shared ones had lower generation probabilities than the shared ones.

The chain couples TRBV7-2 to TRBJ1-2; 8 bases match TRBD1. The sample comprised naive CD8+ T cells from PBMCs. This clonotype originated in a man between 18 and 35 years old in good health. Some clones in this sample may be carry-over from other donors' samples. The CDR3 sequence is CASSPLLWTGPGYTF. The CDR3 DNA is TGTGCCAGCAGCCCACTACTATGGACAGGGCCTGGCTACACCTTC.